This T cell receptor beta chain was sequenced in a study of OX40 agonist ivuxolimab in advanced cancers. General notes on the study: The costimulatory receptor OX40 (CD134) was targeted by ivuxolimab, a fully human IgG2 agonistic monoclonal antibody. Intravenous ivuxolimab was administered to patients every 2 weeks at six dose levels: 0.01, 0.1, 0.3, 1.5, 3 and 10 mg/kg. Of the 50 or so patients in dose escalation, around 20 had hepatocellular carcinoma, around 15 had melanoma, 9 had renal cell carcinoma and 9 had head and neck cancer. In the dose-escalation cohort, 70% to 90% of patients were male, and the mean age was 60 years with a range of roughly 23 to 79. Prior anti-PD-1, anti-PD-L1 or anti-CTLA-4 therapy was permitted, and 40% of dose-escalation patients had received checkpoint inhibitors. Partial responses occurred in three dose-escalation patients, of whom one had hepatocellular carcinoma and two had cutaneous melanoma. The purpose of peripheral TCRbeta sequencing was to test whether ivuxolimab changed TCR sequence diversity and led to clonal T-cell expansion. The paper covers the monotherapy dose-escalation part of the phase I ivuxolimab trial, which included N = 52 patients. Broader findings and caveats from the paper: Low levels of normalized T-cell clonal expansion were also seen in some patients who did not respond. On average, CD8+ T cells showed more expanded clones than CD4+ T cells after ivuxolimab. The antigen specificity of the peripheral T cells that underwent clonal expansion was not determined. At doses of 0.1 to 3.0 mg/kg, clonal expansion of both CD4+ and CD8+ T cells in blood was seen between baseline and week 6. In the 0.1-3.0 mg/kg groups, partial responders were among the patients with the lowest normalized peripheral clonal expansion, particularly in CD8+ T cells.

Genomic DNA was extracted from sorted cells for sequencing of the TCRbeta CDR3 region. TCRbeta CDR3 regions were sequenced using the immunoSEQ Assay. TCRdb stores this immuneACCESS table with in-frame sequences only. Part of the clones is absent; in the studies checked, under half of the shortfall reflects unresolved V genes, and no reason is known for the rest. The sample includes roughly 79,000 clones, with roughly nine tenths observed a single time. The top ten clonotypes cover around 1.5% of the sample. Patients with autoimmune disease history or receiving systemic immunosuppression were excluded from the trial. Peripheral blood for TCR sequencing was collected from all dose cohorts at baseline, on cycle 4 day 1, and on cycle 7 day 1. The samples were drawn from a first-in-human, open-label, multicenter phase I dose-escalation trial of ivuxolimab. Adults with locally advanced or metastatic head and neck squamous cell, hepatocellular, melanoma or renal cell carcinoma were enrolled in the trial. Before TCR sequencing, CD4+ and CD8+ T cells were separately sorted from peripheral blood.

As for this clone: Its antigen is unknown. Base qualities were left out, and no much larger clone turns up one base away.

Sequencing was performed on CD4+ or CD8+ T cells sorted from blood, taken in a trial of the OX40 agonist ivuxolimab. This receptor was identified in an adult with an advanced solid tumor such as melanoma, head and neck, liver or kidney cancer.

The DNA is as follows: TGTGCCAGCTCACCATCCGAACAGGGAACCGGGGAGCTGTTTTTT. It translates to CASSPSEQGTGELFF. The chain is encoded by TRBV18 joined to TRBJ2-2; the D gene is perhaps TRBD1, from 6 matching bases. Taken from cysteine to phenylalanine, the CDR3 has 15 residues. Just the 45-base CDR3 DNA is kept, in frame starting at base 1. The germline V gene specifies KGHSH as CDR1 and LQKENI as CDR2. Between the V and J ends, shortened by 2 bases and 5 bases respectively, the junction contains 12 bases.